This section outlines one T cell receptor (beta chain) sequence together with its context. Its antigen is currently unknown. This sample stems from a study of CD8+CD57+ T cells in acquired aplastic anemia. Study background: Average CD4+ read depth in healthy donors was some 9.9 million reads.

There are 12 residues in the CDR3. Germline lookup yields CDR1 SGHDN and CDR2 FVKESK. The ends were cut back, 0 bases at V and 5 bases at J, with 5 bases in the middle. Study-wide results and limits: Between the patient and control groups, CD8+ Simpson's diversity did not differ significantly.

For CDR3 and TCR beta VDJ profiling, genomic DNA was the template used. MiXCR, run by TCRdb on the reads, gives a single entry per CDR3 protein. The top ten hold 6.5% to 10% of the sample, which has over 100,000 distinct CDR3 sequences, roughly two fifths seen once. Sequenced: sorted CD4+, CD8+, or CD8+CD57+ T cells (not recorded which) from PBMCs. V is TRBV14 and J is TRBJ2-7, with D hard to call. This clonotype was obtained from a human donor in good health, serving as a control. CDR3 protein: CASSQEVHEQYF. The CDR3 DNA reads as TGTGCCAGCAGCCAAGAAGTTCACGAGCAGTACTTC.